This T cell receptor beta chain appears in the sequencing data of a study of OX40 agonist ivuxolimab in advanced cancers. Trimming cost V 3 bases and J 7 bases; bases outside gene matches: 6. CDR3 length equals 15 residues. Germline V CDR1 and CDR2: WNHNN, SYGVQD (reference sequence). Profiled with immunoSEQ multiplex PCR; TCRdb holds only in-frame clones, not every one. Of roughly 76,000 clones in the sample, roughly 86% were seen once. J is TRBJ2-2 and V is TRBV10-1; 9 bases are shared with TRBD2. Specimen: CD4+ or CD8+ T cells sorted from blood, collected in a trial of the OX40 agonist ivuxolimab. The receptor was derived from an adult with an advanced solid tumor such as melanoma, head and neck, liver or kidney cancer. CDR3 amino acids: CASSDGGGAFGELFF. Here the CDR3 DNA reads TGCGCCAGCAGTGACGGCGGGGGGGCCTTCGGGGAGCTGTTTTTT.